This T cell receptor (beta chain) was captured in a study of T cells in localized non-small cell lung cancer. Study observations and caveats: The highest T cell clonality was in uninvolved adjacent lung, above tumor.

Germline V gene sequence: CDR1 DFQATT, CDR2 SNEGSKA (reference sequence). CDR3 size: 10 residues. V shed 3 bases and J shed 5 bases, with 4 bases lying between them. Turning to this clone: The antigen is undetermined.

Method: immunoSEQ multiplex PCR; TCRdb's copy keeps in-frame clones and lacks some. The table lists tens of thousands of clones, 86% of them singletons. This TCR derives from a woman aged 40-75 years with stage I lung adenocarcinoma. Sequenced material: peripheral blood, taken before any cancer treatment. The V and J genes are TRBV20-1 and TRBJ1-2; D unclear. In DNA, the CDR3 is TGCAGTGCTAGGGGTTATGGCTACACCTTC. Residues: CSARGYGYTF.